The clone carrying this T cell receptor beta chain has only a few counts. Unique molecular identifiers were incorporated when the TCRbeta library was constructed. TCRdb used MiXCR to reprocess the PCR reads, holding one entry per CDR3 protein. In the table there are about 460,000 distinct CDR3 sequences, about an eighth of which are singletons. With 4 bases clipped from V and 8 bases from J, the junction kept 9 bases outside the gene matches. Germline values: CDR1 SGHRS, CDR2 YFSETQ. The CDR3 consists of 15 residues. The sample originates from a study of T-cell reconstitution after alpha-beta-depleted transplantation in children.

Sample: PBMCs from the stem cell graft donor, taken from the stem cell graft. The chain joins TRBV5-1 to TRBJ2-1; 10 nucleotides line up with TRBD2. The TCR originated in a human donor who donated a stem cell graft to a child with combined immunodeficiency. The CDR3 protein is CASSQTGLADHEQFF. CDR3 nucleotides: TGCGCCAGCAGCCAGACCGGACTAGCGGATCATGAGCAGTTCTTC.